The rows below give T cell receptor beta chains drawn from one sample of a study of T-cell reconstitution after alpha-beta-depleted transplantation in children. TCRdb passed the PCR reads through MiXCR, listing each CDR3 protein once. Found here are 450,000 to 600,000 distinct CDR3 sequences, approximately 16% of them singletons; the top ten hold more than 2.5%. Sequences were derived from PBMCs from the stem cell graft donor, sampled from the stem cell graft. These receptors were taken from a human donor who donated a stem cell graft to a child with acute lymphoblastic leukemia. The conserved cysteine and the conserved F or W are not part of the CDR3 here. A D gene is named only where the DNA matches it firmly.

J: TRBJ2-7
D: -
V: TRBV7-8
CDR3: ASSLFVGSSLSEQY

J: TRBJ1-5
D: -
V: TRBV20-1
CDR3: SGRESNQPQH

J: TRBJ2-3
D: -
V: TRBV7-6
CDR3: ASSPTPETADTQY

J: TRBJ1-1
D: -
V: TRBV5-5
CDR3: ASNHLAEAF

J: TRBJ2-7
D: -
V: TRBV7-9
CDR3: ASSPTISRYSSYEQY

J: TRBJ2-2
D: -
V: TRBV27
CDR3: ASNRAGQQGYTGELF

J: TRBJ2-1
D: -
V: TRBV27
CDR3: ASSFSPLGNEQF

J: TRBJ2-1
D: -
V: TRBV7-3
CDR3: ASGREGNEQF

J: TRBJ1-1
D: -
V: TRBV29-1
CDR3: SVEPGTEAF

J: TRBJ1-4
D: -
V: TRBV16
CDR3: ASSGLPNEKLF

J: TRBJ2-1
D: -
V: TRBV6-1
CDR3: ASNPGLTLYNEQF

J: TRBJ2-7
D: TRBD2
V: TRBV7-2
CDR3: ASGSLAAYEQY

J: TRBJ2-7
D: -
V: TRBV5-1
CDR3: ASSVGPYEQY

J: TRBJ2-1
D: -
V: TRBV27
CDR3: ASSLSPSQFQRDQF

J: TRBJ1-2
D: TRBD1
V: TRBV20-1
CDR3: SARDFSPGGNYGYT

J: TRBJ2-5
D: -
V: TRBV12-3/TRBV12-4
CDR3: ASSSPGLDPRED

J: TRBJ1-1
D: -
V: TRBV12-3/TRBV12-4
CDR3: ASSLGLTKTEAF

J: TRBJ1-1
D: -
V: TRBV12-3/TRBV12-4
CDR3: ASSQTIAPNSLVWDTEAF

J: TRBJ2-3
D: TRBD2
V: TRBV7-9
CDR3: ASRTLPTSGRGNTQY

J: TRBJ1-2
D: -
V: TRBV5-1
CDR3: ASSLAGGGPYGYT

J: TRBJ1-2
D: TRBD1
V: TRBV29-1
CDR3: SVDPGQGTGYT

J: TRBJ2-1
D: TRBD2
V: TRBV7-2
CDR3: ASSLGIAGSYNEQF

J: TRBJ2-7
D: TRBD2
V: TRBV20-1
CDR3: SARPSGSPYEQY